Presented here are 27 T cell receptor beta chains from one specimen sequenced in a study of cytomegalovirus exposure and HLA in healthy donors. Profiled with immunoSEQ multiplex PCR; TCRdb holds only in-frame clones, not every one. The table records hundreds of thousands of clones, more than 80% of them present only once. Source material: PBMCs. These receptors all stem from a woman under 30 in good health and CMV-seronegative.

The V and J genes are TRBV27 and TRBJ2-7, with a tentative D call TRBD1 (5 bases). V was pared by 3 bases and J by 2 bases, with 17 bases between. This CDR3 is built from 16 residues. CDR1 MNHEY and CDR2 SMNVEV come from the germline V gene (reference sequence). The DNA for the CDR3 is TGTGCCAGCAGTTTGAGACAGTTCCCTTACGCCTACGAGCAGTACTTC. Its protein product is CASSLRQFPYAYEQYF.

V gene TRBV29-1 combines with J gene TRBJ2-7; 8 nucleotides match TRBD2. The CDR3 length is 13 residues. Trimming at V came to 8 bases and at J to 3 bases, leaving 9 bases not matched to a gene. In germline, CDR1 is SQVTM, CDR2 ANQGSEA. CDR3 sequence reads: CSYRGAGVYEQYF. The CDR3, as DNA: TGCAGCTACCGTGGAGCGGGAGTCTACGAGCAGTACTTC.

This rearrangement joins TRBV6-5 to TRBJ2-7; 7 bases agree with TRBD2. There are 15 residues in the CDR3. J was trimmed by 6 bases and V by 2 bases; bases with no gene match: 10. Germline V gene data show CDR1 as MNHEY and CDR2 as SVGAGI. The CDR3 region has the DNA TGTGCCAGCAGTTACGGCCGAGCGGGATTGAGCGAGCAGTACTTC. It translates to CASSYGRAGLSEQYF.

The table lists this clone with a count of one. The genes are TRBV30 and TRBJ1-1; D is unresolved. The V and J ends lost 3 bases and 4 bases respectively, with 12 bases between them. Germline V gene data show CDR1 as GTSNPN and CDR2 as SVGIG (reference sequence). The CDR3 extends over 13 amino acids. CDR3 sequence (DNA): TGTGCCTGGAGGACACTTAAAAGCACTGAAGCTTTCTTT. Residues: CAWRTLKSTEAFF.

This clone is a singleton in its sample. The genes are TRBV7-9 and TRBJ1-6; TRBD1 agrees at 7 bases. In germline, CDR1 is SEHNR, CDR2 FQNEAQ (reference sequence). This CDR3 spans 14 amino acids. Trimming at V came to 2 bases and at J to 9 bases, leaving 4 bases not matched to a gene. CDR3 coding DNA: TGTGCCAGCAGCTTAATACAGGGGACTTCACCCCTCCACTTT. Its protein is CASSLIQGTSPLHF.

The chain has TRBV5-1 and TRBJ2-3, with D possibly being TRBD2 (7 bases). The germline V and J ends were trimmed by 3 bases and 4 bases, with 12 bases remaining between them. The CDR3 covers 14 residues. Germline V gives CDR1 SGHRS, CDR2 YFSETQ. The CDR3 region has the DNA TGCGCCAGCAGCTGGGGGGGCCCCGCAGATACGCAGTATTTT. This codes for CASSWGGPADTQYF. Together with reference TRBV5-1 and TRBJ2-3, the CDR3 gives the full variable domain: KAGVTQTPRYLIKTRGQQVTLSCSPISGHRSVSWYQQTPGQGLQFLFEYFSETQRNKGNFPGRFSGRQFSNSRSEMNVSTLELGDSALYLCASSWGGPADTQYFGPGTRLTVL.

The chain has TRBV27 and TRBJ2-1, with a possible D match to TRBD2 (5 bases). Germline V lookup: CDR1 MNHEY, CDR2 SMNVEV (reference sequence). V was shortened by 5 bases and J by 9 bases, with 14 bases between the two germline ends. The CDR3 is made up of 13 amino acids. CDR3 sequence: CASSTGPSSEQFF. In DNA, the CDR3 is TGTGCCAGCAGTACCGGACCTAGCTCTGAGCAGTTCTTC.

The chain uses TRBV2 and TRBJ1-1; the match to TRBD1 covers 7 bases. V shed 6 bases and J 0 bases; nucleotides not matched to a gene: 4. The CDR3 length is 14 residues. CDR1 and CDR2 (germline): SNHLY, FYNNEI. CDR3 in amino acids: CASRPDRLNTEAFF. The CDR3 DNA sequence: TGTGCCAGCAGACCGGACAGGCTGAACACTGAAGCTTTCTTT. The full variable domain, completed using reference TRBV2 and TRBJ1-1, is EPEVTQTPSHQVTQMGQEVILRCVPISNHLYFYWYRQILGQKVEFLVSFYNNEISEKSEIFDDQFSVERPDGSNFTLKIRSTKLEDSAMYFCASRPDRLNTEAFFGQGTRLTVV.

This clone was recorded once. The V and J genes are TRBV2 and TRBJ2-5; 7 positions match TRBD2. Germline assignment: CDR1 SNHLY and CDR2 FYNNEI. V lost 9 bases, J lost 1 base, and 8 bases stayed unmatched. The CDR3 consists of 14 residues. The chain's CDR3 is CARLPLAAQETQYF. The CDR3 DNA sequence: TGTGCCAGACTCCCCCTAGCGGCCCAAGAGACCCAGTACTTC. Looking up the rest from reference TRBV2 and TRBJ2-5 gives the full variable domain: EPEVTQTPSHQVTQMGQEVILRCVPISNHLYFYWYRQILGQKVEFLVSFYNNEISEKSEIFDDQFSVERPDGSNFTLKIRSTKLEDSAMYFCARLPLAAQETQYFGPGTRLLVL.

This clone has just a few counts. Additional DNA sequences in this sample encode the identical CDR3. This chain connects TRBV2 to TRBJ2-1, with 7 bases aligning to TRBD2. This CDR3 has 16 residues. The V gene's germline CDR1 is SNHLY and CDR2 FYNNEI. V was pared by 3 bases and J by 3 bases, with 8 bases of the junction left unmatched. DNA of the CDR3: TGTGCCAGCAGTGAGGTCAGGCTAGCGGTCTACAATGAGCAGTTCTTC. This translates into CASSEVRLAVYNEQFF.

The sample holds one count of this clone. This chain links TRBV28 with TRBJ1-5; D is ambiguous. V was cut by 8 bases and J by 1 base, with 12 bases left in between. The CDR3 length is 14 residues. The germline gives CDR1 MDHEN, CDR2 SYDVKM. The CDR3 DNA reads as TGTGCCAGCTCCGACCCGAGGAGCAATCAGCCCCAGCATTTT. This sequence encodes CASSDPRSNQPQHF.

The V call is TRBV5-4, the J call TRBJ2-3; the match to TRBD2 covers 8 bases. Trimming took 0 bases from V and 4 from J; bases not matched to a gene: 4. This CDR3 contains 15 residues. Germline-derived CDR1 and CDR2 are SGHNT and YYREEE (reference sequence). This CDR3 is CASSLAGLAPDTQYF. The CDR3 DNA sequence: TGTGCCAGCAGCTTGGCTGGACTAGCACCAGATACGCAGTATTTT.

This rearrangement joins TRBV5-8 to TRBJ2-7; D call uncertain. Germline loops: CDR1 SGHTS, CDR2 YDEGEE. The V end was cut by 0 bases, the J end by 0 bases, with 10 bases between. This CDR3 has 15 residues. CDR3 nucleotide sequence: TGTGCCAGCAGCTTGGGTGGTTGGAGCTCCTACGAGCAGTACTTC. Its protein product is CASSLGGWSSYEQYF.

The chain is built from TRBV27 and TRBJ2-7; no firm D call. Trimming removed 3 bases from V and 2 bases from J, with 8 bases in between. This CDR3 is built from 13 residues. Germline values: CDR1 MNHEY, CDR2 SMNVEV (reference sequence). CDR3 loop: CASSFGTAYEQYF. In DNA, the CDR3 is TGTGCCAGCAGTTTTGGTACAGCCTACGAGCAGTACTTC.

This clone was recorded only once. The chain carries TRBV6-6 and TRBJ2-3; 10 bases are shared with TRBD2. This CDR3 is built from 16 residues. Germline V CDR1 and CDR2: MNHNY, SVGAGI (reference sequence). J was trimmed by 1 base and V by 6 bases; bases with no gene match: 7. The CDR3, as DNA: TGTGCCAGCAGGATAACTAGCGGGAAGGGCACAGATACGCAGTATTTT. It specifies CASRITSGKGTDTQYF.

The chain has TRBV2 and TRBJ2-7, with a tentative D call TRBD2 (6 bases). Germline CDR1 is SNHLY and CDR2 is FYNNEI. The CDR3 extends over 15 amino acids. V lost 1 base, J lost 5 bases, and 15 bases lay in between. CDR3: CASSEDALANHEQYF. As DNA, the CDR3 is TGTGCCAGCAGTGAAGACGCCCTAGCGAACCACGAGCAGTACTTC.

CDR3 region: CASSARGQGISPLHF. The CDR3 DNA reads TGTGCCAGCAGCGCGCGGGGACAGGGGATTTCACCCCTCCACTTT. The genes are TRBV5-4 and TRBJ1-6; 10 nucleotides align to TRBD1. The germline V gene encodes CDR1 SGHNT and CDR2 YYREEE (reference sequence). After removal of 4 bases from V and 9 bases from J, the junction contained 7 bases not matched to a gene. This CDR3 spans 15 amino acids.

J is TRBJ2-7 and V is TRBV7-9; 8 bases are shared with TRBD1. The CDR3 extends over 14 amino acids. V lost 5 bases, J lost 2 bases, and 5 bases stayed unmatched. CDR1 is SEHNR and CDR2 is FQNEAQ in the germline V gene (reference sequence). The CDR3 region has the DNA TGTGCCAGCAGCGGACAGGGTCGAGCCTACGAGCAGTACTTC. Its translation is CASSGQGRAYEQYF.

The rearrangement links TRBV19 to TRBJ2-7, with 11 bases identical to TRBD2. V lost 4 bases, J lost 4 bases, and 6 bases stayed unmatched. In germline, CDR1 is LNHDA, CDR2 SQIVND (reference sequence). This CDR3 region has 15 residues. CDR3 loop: CASSTLAGVMYEQYF. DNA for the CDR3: TGTGCCAGTAGTACACTAGCGGGGGTCATGTACGAGCAGTACTTC.

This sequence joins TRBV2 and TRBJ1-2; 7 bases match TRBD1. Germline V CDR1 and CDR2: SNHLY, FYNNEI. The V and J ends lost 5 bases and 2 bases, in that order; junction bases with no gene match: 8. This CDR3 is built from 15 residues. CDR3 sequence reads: CASSLRQGLNYGYTF. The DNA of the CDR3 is TGTGCCAGCAGTCTTAGACAGGGCCTCAACTATGGCTACACCTTC. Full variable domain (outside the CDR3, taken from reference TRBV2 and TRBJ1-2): EPEVTQTPSHQVTQMGQEVILRCVPISNHLYFYWYRQILGQKVEFLVSFYNNEISEKSEIFDDQFSVERPDGSNFTLKIRSTKLEDSAMYFCASSLRQGLNYGYTFGSGTRLTVV.

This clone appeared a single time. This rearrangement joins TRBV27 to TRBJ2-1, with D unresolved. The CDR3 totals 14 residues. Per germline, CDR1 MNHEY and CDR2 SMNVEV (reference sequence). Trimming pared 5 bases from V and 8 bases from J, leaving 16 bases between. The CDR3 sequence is CASSLRLFHDEQFF. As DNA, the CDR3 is TGTGCCAGCAGTCTCAGGCTATTCCACGATGAGCAGTTCTTC.

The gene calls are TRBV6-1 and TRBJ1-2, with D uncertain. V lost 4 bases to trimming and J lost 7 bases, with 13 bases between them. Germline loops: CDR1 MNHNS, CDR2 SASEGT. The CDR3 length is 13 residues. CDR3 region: CASSVGSIAGYTF. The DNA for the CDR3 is TGTGCCAGCAGTGTTGGCAGTATAGCTGGCTACACCTTC.

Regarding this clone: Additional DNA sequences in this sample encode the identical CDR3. The DNA of the CDR3 is TGCAGCGTTGAGGGGCAGGGTTACACAGATACGCAGTATTTT. This sequence encodes CSVEGQGYTDTQYF. The V and J genes are TRBV29-1 and TRBJ2-3; a possible D gene is TRBD1 (5 bases). The CDR3 has 14 residues. In germline, CDR1 is SQVTM, CDR2 ANQGSEA. Trimming removed 3 bases at V and 2 bases at J, with 12 bases between.

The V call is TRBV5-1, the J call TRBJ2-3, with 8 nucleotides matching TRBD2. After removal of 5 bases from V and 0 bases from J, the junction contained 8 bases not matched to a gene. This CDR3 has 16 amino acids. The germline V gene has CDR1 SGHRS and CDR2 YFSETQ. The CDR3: CASRGSLAGSTDTQYF. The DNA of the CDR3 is TGCGCCAGCAGGGGTAGTCTAGCGGGTAGCACAGATACGCAGTATTTT.

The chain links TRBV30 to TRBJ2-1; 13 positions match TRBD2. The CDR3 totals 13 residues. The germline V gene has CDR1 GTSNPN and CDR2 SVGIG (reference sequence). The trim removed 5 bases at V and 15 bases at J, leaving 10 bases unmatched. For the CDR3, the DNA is TGTGCCTGGGACAGGGGACTAGCGGGGATATTGTTCTTC. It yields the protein CAWDRGLAGILFF.

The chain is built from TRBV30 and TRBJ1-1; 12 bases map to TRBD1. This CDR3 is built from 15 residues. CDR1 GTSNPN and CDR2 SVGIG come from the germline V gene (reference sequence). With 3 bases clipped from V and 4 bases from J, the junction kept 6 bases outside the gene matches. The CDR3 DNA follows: TGTGCCTGGAGCGTTGGGACAGGGGGCTCCACTGAAGCTTTCTTT. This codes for CAWSVGTGGSTEAFF.

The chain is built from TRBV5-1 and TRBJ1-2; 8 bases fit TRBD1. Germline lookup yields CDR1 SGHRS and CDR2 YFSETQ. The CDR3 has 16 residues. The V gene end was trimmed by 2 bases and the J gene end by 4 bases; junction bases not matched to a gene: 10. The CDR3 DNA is TGCGCCAGCAGCTTAGGACAGGGCCAAAGACCCTATGGCTACACCTTC. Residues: CASSLGQGQRPYGYTF.